This is a list of T cell receptor beta chains from one sample in a study of shared clonotypes between healthy human individuals. Produced via immunoSEQ multiplex PCR; TCRdb's table is partial and in-frame only. The sample holds about 2.4 million clones, 93% seen once. Sequenced: naive CD4+ T cells from PBMCs. These receptors came from a man younger than 35 in good health. Some clones in this sample may be carry-over from other donors' samples. Each CDR3 is given with its conserved first and last residue. Each record gives: V gene, clone size, CDR3 length, J gene, D gene, CDR3 protein, CDR3 DNA. The D gene is left open where the match is weak. Clone size is stated in some rows and not others, as once, few, many or a class when expanded.

>TRBV18|few|13|TRBJ2-7|NA
CASSPPSSYEQYF
TGTGCCAGCTCACCACCGAGCTCCTACGAGCAGTACTTC
>TRBV7-2|once|13|TRBJ1-2|NA
CASIPGTRVGYTF
TGTGCCAGCATCCCGGGGACTCGGGTTGGCTACACCTTC
>TRBV4-1|NA|17|TRBJ1-2|TRBD1
CASSQNRDRGANYGYTF
TGCGCCAGCAGCCAAAACCGGGACAGGGGAGCTAACTATGGCTACACCTTC
>TRBV27|NA|15|TRBJ2-3|TRBD1
CASSPWTGGGDTQYF
TGTGCCAGCAGTCCCTGGACAGGGGGTGGAGATACGCAGTATTTT
>TRBV2|NA|14|TRBJ2-1|TRBD2
CASESLAGGNEQFF
TGTGCCAGCGAGTCCCTAGCGGGAGGGAATGAGCAGTTCTTC
>TRBV4-1|few|15|TRBJ1-2|TRBD1
CASSQGTGRNYGYTF
TGCGCCAGCAGCCAAGGGACAGGGAGAAACTATGGCTACACCTTC
>TRBV7-9|NA|15|TRBJ2-2|NA
CASSSGTPRGGELFF
TGTGCCAGCAGCTCCGGGACTCCGAGAGGCGGGGAGCTGTTTTTT
>TRBV7-2|NA|14|TRBJ2-5|NA
CASSLVRGLETQYF
TGTGCCAGCAGCTTAGTTCGGGGCTTGGAGACCCAGTACTTC
>TRBV28|NA|15|TRBJ2-7|NA
CASSLSQGGYYEQYF
TGTGCCAGCAGTTTATCTCAGGGGGGCTACTACGAGCAGTACTTC
>TRBV27|NA|13|TRBJ2-7|NA
CASSFEGLGEQYF
TGTGCCAGCAGTTTCGAAGGTTTAGGCGAGCAGTACTTC
>TRBV15|NA|14|TRBJ1-6|NA
CATSSRVDNSPLHF
TGTGCCACCAGCAGCAGGGTGGATAATTCACCCCTCCACTTT
>TRBV7-7|NA|14|TRBJ2-5|NA
CASSPTGPVETQYF
TGTGCCAGCAGCCCCACCGGGCCTGTGGAGACCCAGTACTTC
>TRBV10-1|NA|13|TRBJ1-5|NA
CASSADANQPQHF
TGCGCCAGCAGCGCGGACGCTAATCAGCCCCAGCATTTT
>TRBV28|NA|15|TRBJ1-4|TRBD1
CASSLHRGPSEKLFF
TGTGCCAGCAGTCTCCACAGGGGGCCTAGCGAAAAACTGTTTTTT
>TRBV7-3|NA|14|TRBJ2-2|NA
CASSLISAAGELFF
TGTGCCAGCAGCTTAATTTCCGCCGCCGGGGAGCTGTTTTTT
>TRBV19|NA|12|TRBJ1-1|NA
CATGPHSTEAFF
TGTGCCACCGGGCCACATAGCACTGAAGCTTTCTTT
>TRBV5-1|NA|16|TRBJ2-1|TRBD2
CASSSSGRARKAEQFF
TGCGCCAGCAGTTCCAGCGGGAGGGCCAGGAAAGCTGAGCAGTTCTTC
>TRBV7-8|NA|16|TRBJ2-1|TRBD2
CASSLFLGGSYNEQFF
TGTGCCAGCAGCTTGTTCCTCGGCGGGAGCTACAATGAGCAGTTCTTC
>TRBV7-2|NA|14|TRBJ2-2|TRBD1
CASSPLRQGGELFF
TGTGCCAGCAGCCCACTTAGACAGGGCGGGGAGCTGTTTTTT
>TRBV5-1|once|16|TRBJ1-1|TRBD1
CASSKGQGGMNTEAFF
TGCGCCAGCAGCAAAGGACAGGGGGGAATGAACACTGAAGCTTTCTTT
>TRBV6-1|NA|14|TRBJ2-7|NA
CASHREDRWDEQYF
TGTGCCAGCCATAGGGAGGACAGGTGGGACGAGCAGTACTTC
>TRBV6-1|NA|16|TRBJ2-5|TRBD2
CASSGGLRSTQETQYF
TGTGCCAGCAGTGGGGGACTACGTAGCACCCAAGAGACCCAGTACTTC
>TRBV5-1|NA|14|TRBJ2-3|NA
CASSPGWVGDTQYF
TGCGCCAGCAGCCCGGGTTGGGTTGGGGATACGCAGTATTTT
>TRBV11-2|NA|13|TRBJ1-5|NA
CASSLVMRQPQHF
TGTGCCAGCAGCTTGGTTATGAGGCAGCCCCAGCATTTT
>TRBV5-1|NA|13|TRBJ2-5|NA
CASSLGGLETQYF
TGCGCCAGCAGCTTGGGAGGGTTGGAGACCCAGTACTTC
>TRBV10-1|NA|14|TRBJ2-1|NA
CASSAGTTYNEQFF
TGCGCCAGCAGTGCTGGTACTACCTACAATGAGCAGTTCTTC
>TRBV18|NA|14|TRBJ2-7|NA
CASSPPSPSYEQYF
TGTGCCAGCTCACCACCTAGTCCCTCCTACGAGCAGTACTTC
>TRBV28|NA|15|TRBJ2-7|NA
CASSSRTFSSYEQYF
TGTGCCAGCAGTTCCCGGACCTTTAGCTCCTACGAGCAGTACTTC
>TRBV6-5|NA|13|TRBJ1-1|NA
CAINGKMNTEAFF
TGTGCCATCAATGGGAAGATGAACACTGAAGCTTTCTTT
>TRBV9|NA|14|TRBJ2-7|TRBD1
CASSVGGTGREQYF
TGTGCCAGCAGCGTAGGCGGGACAGGGCGGGAGCAGTACTTC
>TRBV14|NA|21|TRBJ2-2|NA
CASSQETHKIITWGNTGELFF
TGTGCCAGCAGCCAAGAAACTCACAAGATCATTACATGGGGGAACACCGGGGAGCTGTTTTTT
>TRBV6-1|NA|14|TRBJ1-1|NA
CASSLTQLLTEAFF
TGTGCCAGCAGTCTTACCCAATTGCTCACTGAAGCTTTCTTT
>TRBV6-4|NA|13|TRBJ1-1|NA
CASRANGGAKAFF
TGTGCCAGCAGAGCCAACGGGGGGGCTAAAGCTTTCTTT
>TRBV6-1|NA|14|TRBJ2-5|TRBD2
CASTTSGTQETQYF
TGTGCCAGCACGACTAGCGGGACCCAAGAGACCCAGTACTTC
>TRBV5-1|once|16|TRBJ2-3|NA
CASSLAEGGPTDTQYF
TGCGCCAGCAGCTTGGCCGAGGGGGGACCAACAGATACGCAGTATTTT
>TRBV7-2|NA|15|TRBJ1-2|NA
CASSLEGPAGYGYTF
TGTGCCAGCAGCTTAGAAGGCCCCGCGGGCTATGGCTACACCTTC
>TRBV7-8|NA|19|TRBJ2-6|TRBD1
CASSLAPGTGGAGANVLTF
TGTGCCAGCAGCTTGGCCCCCGGGACAGGGGGCGCTGGGGCCAACGTCCTGACTTTC
>TRBV7-3|once|14|TRBJ2-7|NA
CASSPNGRAYEQYF
TGTGCCAGCAGCCCCAACGGGCGGGCCTACGAGCAGTACTTC
>TRBV25-1|NA|11|TRBJ2-3|NA
CASRGADTQYF
TGTGCCAGCAGGGGGGCAGATACGCAGTATTTT
>TRBV11-3|once|14|TRBJ2-3|NA
CASSLAKGEDTQYF
TGTGCCAGCAGCTTAGCCAAGGGCGAGGATACGCAGTATTTT
>TRBV28|NA|13|TRBJ2-1|TRBD1
CASSPTGGNEQFF
TGTGCCAGCAGCCCGACAGGGGGCAATGAGCAGTTCTTC
>TRBV7-2|NA|13|TRBJ1-2|NA
CASSPNEGLRYTF
TGTGCCAGCAGCCCCAACGAAGGTTTGCGCTACACCTTC
>TRBV5-1|NA|16|TRBJ1-5|NA
CASSLGFGGGYQPQHF
TGCGCCAGCAGCTTGGGGTTCGGGGGCGGCTATCAGCCCCAGCATTTT
>TRBV5-1|NA|16|TRBJ2-2|NA
CASSRQQEGAAGELFF
TGCGCCAGCAGTCGTCAACAGGAGGGAGCAGCCGGGGAGCTGTTTTTT
>TRBV4-1|NA|15|TRBJ2-3|NA
CASSPLEQGLYTQYF
TGCGCCAGCAGCCCCCTGGAGCAGGGATTGTATACGCAGTATTTT
>TRBV11-2|NA|15|TRBJ2-3|TRBD1
CASSFRTGLTDTQYF
TGTGCCAGCAGCTTTCGGACAGGCCTCACAGATACGCAGTATTTT
>TRBV11-3|NA|17|TRBJ2-7|TRBD2
CASSLGGGSGWAYEQYF
TGTGCCAGCAGCTTAGGCGGCGGGAGTGGATGGGCCTACGAGCAGTACTTC